The clone carrying this T cell receptor beta chain has a handful of counts. Its antigen is still unknown. The sample belongs to a study of beta chain features in type 1 diabetes. Study outcomes and limitations: Moderately but significantly shorter TCRB CDR3s were found in Type 1 diabetes patients in all four CD4+ subsets.

The isolated RNA, all of it, was reverse transcribed, so expressed TCRB transcripts were what got sequenced. Using immunoSEQ multiplex PCR, the repertoire was profiled, and TCRdb retains in-frame clones only, with some absent. In the table there are 200,000 to 300,000 clones, roughly 20% of which are singletons. The sequence derives from a woman aged 40 to 55 with type 1 diabetes. The sequenced sample consisted of naive CD4+ T cells from blood.

The CDR3 DNA sequence: TGTGCCAGCAGTTACGACAGACCTGAAAATTCACCCCTCCACTTT. It is translated as CASSYDRPENSPLHF. This rearrangement joins TRBV6-5 to TRBJ1-6; D is possibly TRBD1 (5 bases). The V and J ends lost 2 bases and 7 bases respectively, with 12 bases between them. This CDR3 is built from 15 residues. Germline assignment: CDR1 MNHEY and CDR2 SVGAGI.